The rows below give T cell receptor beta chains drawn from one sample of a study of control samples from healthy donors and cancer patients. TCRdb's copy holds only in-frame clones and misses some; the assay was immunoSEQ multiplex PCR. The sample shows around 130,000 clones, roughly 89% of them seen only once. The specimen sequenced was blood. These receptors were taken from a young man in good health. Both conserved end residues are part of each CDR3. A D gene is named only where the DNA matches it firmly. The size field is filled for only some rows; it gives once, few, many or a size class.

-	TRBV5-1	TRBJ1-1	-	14	CASSWVGGNTEAFF	TGCGCCAGCAGCTGGGTGGGGGGTAACACTGAAGCTTTCTTT
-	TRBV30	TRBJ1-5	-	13	CAWSGQGIAPQHF	TGTGCCTGGTCAGGCCAGGGAATCGCTCCCCAGCATTTT
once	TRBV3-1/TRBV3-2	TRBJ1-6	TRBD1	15	CASSPGTGNNSPLHF	TGTGCCAGCAGCCCCGGGACAGGGAATAATTCACCCCTCCACTTT
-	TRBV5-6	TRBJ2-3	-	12	CASTPRTDTQYF	TGTGCCAGCACCCCTAGAACAGATACGCAGTATTTT
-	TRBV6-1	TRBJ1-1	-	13	CASSEAGNTEAFF	TGTGCCAGCAGTGAAGCGGGGAACACTGAAGCTTTCTTT
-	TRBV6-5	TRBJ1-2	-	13	CASSLTRGYGYTF	TGTGCCAGCAGTCTTACTAGAGGGTATGGCTACACCTTC
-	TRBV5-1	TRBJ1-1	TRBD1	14	CASSPRQGNTEAFF	TGCGCCAGCAGCCCAAGACAGGGTAACACTGAAGCTTTCTTT
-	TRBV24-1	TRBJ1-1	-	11	CATRGRTEAFF	TGTGCCACCAGGGGACGTACTGAAGCTTTCTTT
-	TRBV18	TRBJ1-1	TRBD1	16	CASSPSPGDRGDGAFF	TGTGCCAGCTCACCTTCTCCCGGCGACAGGGGGGATGGAGCTTTCTTT
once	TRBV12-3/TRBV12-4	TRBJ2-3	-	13	CACEGGSTDTQYF	TGTGCCTGCGAGGGGGGTAGCACAGATACGCAGTATTTT
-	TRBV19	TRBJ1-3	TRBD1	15	CASSTGTDSGNTIYF	TGTGCCAGTAGTACCGGGACAGACTCTGGAAACACCATATATTTT
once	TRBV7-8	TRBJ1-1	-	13	CASSQSVNTEAFF	TGTGCCAGCAGCCAATCAGTGAACACTGAAGCTTTCTTT
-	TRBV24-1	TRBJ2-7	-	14	CATSDSDFSYEQYF	TGTGCCACCAGTGATTCGGACTTCTCCTACGAGCAGTACTTC
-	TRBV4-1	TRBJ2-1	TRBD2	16	CASSQVLRGGLDEQFF	TGCGCCAGCAGCCAAGTCTTGCGCGGGGGGTTGGATGAGCAGTTCTTC
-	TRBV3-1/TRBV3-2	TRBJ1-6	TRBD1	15	CASSQVTGGGSPLHF	TGTGCCAGCAGCCAAGTTACAGGGGGCGGCTCACCCCTCCACTTT
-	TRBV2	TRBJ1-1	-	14	CASSVTGRDTEAFF	TGTGCCAGCAGTGTTACAGGGAGGGACACTGAAGCTTTCTTT
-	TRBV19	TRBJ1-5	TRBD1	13	CASKDRDNQPQHF	TGTGCCAGTAAGGACAGGGATAATCAGCCCCAGCATTTT
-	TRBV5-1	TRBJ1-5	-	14	CASSLSGGDQPQHF	TGCGCCAGCAGCCTCAGCGGTGGGGATCAGCCCCAGCATTTT
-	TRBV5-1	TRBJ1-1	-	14	CASSQDSSNTEAFF	TGCGCCAGCAGCCAAGACAGCTCGAACACTGAAGCTTTCTTT